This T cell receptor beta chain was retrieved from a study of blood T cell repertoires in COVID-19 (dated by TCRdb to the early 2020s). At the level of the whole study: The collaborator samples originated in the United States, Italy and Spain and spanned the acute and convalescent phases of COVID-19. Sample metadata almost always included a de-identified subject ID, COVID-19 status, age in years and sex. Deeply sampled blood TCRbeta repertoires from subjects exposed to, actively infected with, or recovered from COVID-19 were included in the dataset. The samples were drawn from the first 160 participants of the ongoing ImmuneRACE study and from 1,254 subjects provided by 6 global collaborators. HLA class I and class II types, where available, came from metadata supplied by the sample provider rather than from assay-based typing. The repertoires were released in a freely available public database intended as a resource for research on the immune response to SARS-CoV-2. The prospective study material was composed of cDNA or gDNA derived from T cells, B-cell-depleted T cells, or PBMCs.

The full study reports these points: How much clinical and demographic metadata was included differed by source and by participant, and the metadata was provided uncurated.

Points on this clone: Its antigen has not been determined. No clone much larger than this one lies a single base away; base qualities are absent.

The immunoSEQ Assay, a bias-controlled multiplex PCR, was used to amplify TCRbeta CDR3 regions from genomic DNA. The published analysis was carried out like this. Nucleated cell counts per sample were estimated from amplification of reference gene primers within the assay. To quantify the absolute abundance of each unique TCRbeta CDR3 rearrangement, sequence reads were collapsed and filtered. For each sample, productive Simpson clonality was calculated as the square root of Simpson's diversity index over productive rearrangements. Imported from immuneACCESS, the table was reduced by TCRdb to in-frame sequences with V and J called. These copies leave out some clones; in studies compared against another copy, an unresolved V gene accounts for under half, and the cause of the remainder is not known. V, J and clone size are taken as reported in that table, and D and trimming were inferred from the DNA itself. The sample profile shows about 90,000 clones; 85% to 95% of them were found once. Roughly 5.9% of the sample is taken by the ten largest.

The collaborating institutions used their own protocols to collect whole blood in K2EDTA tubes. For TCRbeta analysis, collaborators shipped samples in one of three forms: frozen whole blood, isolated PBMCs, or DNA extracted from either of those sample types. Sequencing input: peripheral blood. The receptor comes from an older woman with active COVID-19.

The CDR3 amino acid sequence is: CATSDPKVDRGGGYTF. The bases read TGTGCCACCAGTGACCCCAAAGTCGACAGGGGAGGCGGCTACACCTTC. The chain is encoded by TRBV24-1 joined to TRBJ1-2, with 8 bases matching TRBD1. Germline trimming: 4 bases from V, 8 bases from J; junction bases outside gene matches: 14. The CDR3 has 16 amino acids, counting the end cysteine and phenylalanine. Only the CDR3 region is kept as DNA, spanning 48 bases read in frame from base 1. CDR1 and CDR2, looked up from the germline V gene, are KGHDR and SFDVKD.